The table lists the clone carrying this TCR beta chain with a few counts. Its cognate antigen is unknown. The record originates from a study of T cells after yellow fever vaccination. Template switching by 5'RACE produced TCR cDNA, adding a universal primer site and UMIs. TCRdb analysed the 5' RACE reads with MiXCR anew, one entry per CDR3 protein. This table has tens of thousands of distinct CDR3 sequences, around 7% appearing once. J gave up 3 bases and V 5 bases, and 4 bases lay outside the gene matches. Germline assignment: CDR1 MGHDK and CDR2 SYGVNS. The CDR3 totals 13 residues. Findings and limits, study-wide: Most primary-vaccination clones recurred post-booster (approximately 96% CD4, 88% CD8). It was the secondary response that reached its peak faster, day 5 versus 15, but it was weaker. Overlap between CD4 and CD8 compartments was detected for a small share of clonotypes.

The sequence derives from a man younger than 35 who received the YFV17D yellow fever vaccine. The J gene is TRBJ2-7, the V gene TRBV25-1; 7 nucleotides agree with TRBD1. This material consisted of CD8+ T cells sorted from PBMCs, taken 10 days after the first yellow fever vaccination. This chain's CDR3 is CASSPPGGYEQYF. In DNA, the CDR3 is TGTGCCAGCAGTCCTCCAGGGGGCTACGAGCAGTACTTC.